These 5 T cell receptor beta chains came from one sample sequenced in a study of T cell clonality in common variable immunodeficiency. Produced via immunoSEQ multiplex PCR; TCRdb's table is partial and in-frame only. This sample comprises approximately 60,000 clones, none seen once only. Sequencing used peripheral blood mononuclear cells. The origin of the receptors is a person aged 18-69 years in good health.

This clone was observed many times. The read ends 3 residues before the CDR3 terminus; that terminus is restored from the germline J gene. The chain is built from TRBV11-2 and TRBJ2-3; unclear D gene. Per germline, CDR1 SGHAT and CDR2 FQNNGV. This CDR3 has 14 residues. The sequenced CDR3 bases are TGTGCCAGCAGCCCGACTGCAAATCAAGAGACG. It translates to CASSPTANQET. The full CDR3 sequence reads CASSPTANQETQYF.

The part of the CDR3 DNA that was read is TGTGCCAGTAGTACCCAAGGGGGAATCGGAAACGAG. It translates to CASSTQGGIGNE. The full CDR3 reads CASSTQGGIGNEQYF. The chain has TRBV19 and TRBJ2-7, with a possible D match to TRBD1 (6 bases). The CDR3 goes on 3 residues after the read ends, and that part is filled in from the germline J gene. Looked up from germline, CDR1 is LNHDA and CDR2 is SQIVND (reference sequence). V was clipped by 4 bases and J by 5 bases, with 18 bases between them. The CDR3 consists of 15 residues.

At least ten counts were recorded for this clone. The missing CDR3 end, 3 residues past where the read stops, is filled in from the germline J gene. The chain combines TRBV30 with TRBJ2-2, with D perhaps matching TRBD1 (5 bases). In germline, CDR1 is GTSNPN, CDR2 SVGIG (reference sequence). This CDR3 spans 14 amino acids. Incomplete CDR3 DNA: TGTGCCTGGAGTGTGAGATCTGGGGCCAACGTG. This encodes CAWSVRSGANV. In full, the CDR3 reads CAWSVRSGANVLFF.

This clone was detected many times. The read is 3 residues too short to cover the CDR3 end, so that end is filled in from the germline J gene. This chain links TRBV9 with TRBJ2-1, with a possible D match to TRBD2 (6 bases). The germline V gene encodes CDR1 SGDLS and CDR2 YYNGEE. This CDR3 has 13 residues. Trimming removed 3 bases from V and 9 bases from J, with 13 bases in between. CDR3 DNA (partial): TGTGCCAGCAGCGACGGGCCGCGGGGTGAG. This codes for CASSDGPRGE. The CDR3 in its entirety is CASSDGPRGEQFF.

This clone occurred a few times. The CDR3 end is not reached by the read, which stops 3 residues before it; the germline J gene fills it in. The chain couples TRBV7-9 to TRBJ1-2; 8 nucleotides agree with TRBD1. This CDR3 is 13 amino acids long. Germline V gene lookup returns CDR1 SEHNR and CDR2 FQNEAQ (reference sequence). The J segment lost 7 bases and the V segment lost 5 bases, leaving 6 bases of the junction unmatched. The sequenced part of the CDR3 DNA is TGTGCCAGCAGCCGGACAGGGACTGGTGGC. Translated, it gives CASSRTGTGG. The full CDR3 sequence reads CASSRTGTGGYTF.